These T cell receptor beta chains were read from a single sample in a study of blood T cell repertoires in COVID-19. The repertoire was sequenced with immunoSEQ multiplex PCR; TCRdb's copy has only in-frame clones and lacks some. The table records approximately 210,000 clones, roughly 80% of them present only once. Sequences were obtained from peripheral blood. Receptors were obtained from a woman of 80 years or more with COVID-19, enrolled during active disease. The CDR3 runs from the conserved cysteine through the conserved F or W. Each record gives: CDR3 protein, CDR3 DNA, V gene, clone size, D gene, J gene. A D gene is named only where the DNA matches it firmly. The size field is filled for only some rows; it gives once, few, many or a size class.

CASSFLRRGEGYTF	TGTGCCAGCAGTTTCTTAAGGCGGGGGGAGGGCTACACCTTC	TRBV6-5	.	.	TRBJ1-2
CASSQREIHRGLFF	TGTGCCAGCAGCCAGCGGGAAATACACCGGGGGCTGTTTTTT	TRBV7-3	.	TRBD2	TRBJ2-2
CASTSTGNQPQHF	TGTGCCAGCACCTCTACAGGGAACCAGCCCCAGCATTTT	TRBV6-5	.	.	TRBJ1-5
CASSVGPPGGPEKLFF	TGTGCCAGCAGCGTAGGGCCACCAGGGGGTCCTGAAAAACTGTTTTTT	TRBV9	once	TRBD1	TRBJ1-4
CASSPTGGGDTQYF	TGTGCCAGCAGCCCGACAGGGGGCGGAGATACGCAGTATTTT	TRBV7-3	once	TRBD1	TRBJ2-3
CASSLGQVNGELFF	TGTGCCAGTTCCTTAGGACAGGTTAACGGGGAGCTGTTTTTT	TRBV19	.	TRBD1	TRBJ2-2
CASSQESLAGTDTQYF	TGCGCCAGCAGCCAAGAATCTCTAGCGGGCACAGATACGCAGTATTTT	TRBV4-1	.	TRBD2	TRBJ2-3
CASSASGNTIYF	TGTGCCAGCAGCGCTTCTGGAAACACCATATATTTT	TRBV9	.	.	TRBJ1-3
CASSPATGTGYEQYF	TGTGCCAGCTCACCAGCAACCGGGACAGGTTACGAGCAGTACTTC	TRBV18	.	TRBD1	TRBJ2-7
CASHSGLRGEKLFF	TGTGCCAGTCACTCCGGGCTTCGGGGTGAAAAACTGTTTTTT	TRBV27	.	.	TRBJ1-4
CSQRGDTDTQYF	TGTAGCCAGCGGGGGGATACAGATACGCAGTATTTT	TRBV7-2	.	TRBD2	TRBJ2-3
CAISESKGDEQFF	TGTGCCATCAGTGAGTCAAAGGGAGATGAGCAGTTCTTC	TRBV10-3	many	.	TRBJ2-1
CASSQDSRDWFF	TGTGCCAGCAGCCAAGACAGCAGGGACTGGTTTTTT	TRBV4-2	.	.	TRBJ1-3
CASSLDIPPLYF	TGTGCCAGCAGCTTAGATATCCCTCCTCTGTACTTC	TRBV11-1	.	.	TRBJ2-7
CASSADRNIQYF	TGCGCCAGCAGCGCGGACAGAAACATTCAGTACTTC	TRBV5-1	.	.	TRBJ2-4
CASSKLAGEGETQYF	TGTGCCAGCAGCAAGTTAGCGGGGGAGGGGGAGACCCAGTACTTC	TRBV2	.	TRBD2	TRBJ2-5
CASSPMTNTGELFF	TGCGCCAGCAGCCCGATGACAAACACCGGGGAGCTGTTTTTT	TRBV5-1	.	.	TRBJ2-2
CAMSLSNTGYSGYTF	TGTGCCATGAGTTTATCCAATACAGGGTATAGTGGCTACACCTTC	TRBV10-3	.	.	TRBJ1-2
CASSHKTGKSGELFF	TGTGCCAGTAGTCATAAGACAGGGAAGAGCGGGGAGCTGTTTTTT	TRBV19	.	TRBD1	TRBJ2-2
CASSLGRYEQYF	TGTGCCAGCAGTTTAGGGAGATACGAGCAGTACTTC	TRBV12-3/TRBV12-4	.	.	TRBJ2-7
CASTGQGRPYEQYF	TGTGCCAGCACCGGACAGGGTAGGCCGTACGAGCAGTACTTC	TRBV28	few	TRBD1	TRBJ2-7
CASSFRPGKRGPHFTHTQYF	TGTGCCAGCAGTTTTCGGCCCGGGAAGCGGGGGCCACATTTTACACATACGCAGTATTTT	TRBV6-2/TRBV6-3	few	TRBD2	TRBJ2-3
CASSVGTPQENTEAFF	TGTGCCAGCAGCGTCGGTACACCTCAGGAAAACACTGAAGCTTTCTTT	TRBV5-4	.	.	TRBJ1-1
CASSLLGRQDTQYF	TGCGCCAGCAGCTTGCTGGGCCGCCAGGATACGCAGTATTTT	TRBV5-1	.	.	TRBJ2-3
CASSLRGAGGELFF	TGTGCCAGCAGCTTGAGGGGCGCTGGCGGGGAGCTGTTTTTT	TRBV5-4	.	.	TRBJ2-2
CASSLVAKWSYGYTF	TGTGCCAGCAGCCTAGTGGCAAAATGGAGCTATGGCTACACCTTC	TRBV14	few	.	TRBJ1-2
CASRDVQGAPLHF	TGTGCCAGCAGAGACGTACAGGGGGCACCCCTCCACTTT	TRBV6-5	.	TRBD1	TRBJ1-6
CASSSLQGVGEQYF	TGTGCCAGCAGCTCTCTACAGGGGGTTGGCGAGCAGTACTTC	TRBV7-9	.	TRBD1	TRBJ2-7
CASPSGTGEAGELFF	TGTGCCAGCCCGAGTGGGACAGGGGAGGCCGGGGAGCTGTTTTTT	TRBV7-9	few	TRBD1	TRBJ2-2
CASSPRGQDNEQFF	TGCGCCAGCAGCCCAAGGGGACAGGACAATGAGCAGTTCTTC	TRBV5-1	.	TRBD1	TRBJ2-1
CASVPWGEGTEAFF	TGTGCCAGCGTCCCTTGGGGGGAAGGCACTGAAGCTTTCTTT	TRBV6-5	.	.	TRBJ1-1
CASSYSPGVGTEAFF	TGTGCCAGCAGTTACTCCCCCGGGGTGGGCACTGAAGCTTTCTTT	TRBV6-6	.	.	TRBJ1-1
CASSQTGTSGTEQYF	TGTGCCAGCAGCCAAACCGGGACTAGCGGGACCGAGCAGTACTTC	TRBV4-2	.	TRBD2	TRBJ2-7
CASAKQGSGNTIYF	TGTGCCAGCGCGAAACAGGGGTCTGGAAACACCATATATTTT	TRBV28	.	TRBD1	TRBJ1-3
CSASQGETKTQYF	TGCAGTGCTAGTCAAGGGGAAACTAAGACCCAGTACTTC	TRBV20-1	.	.	TRBJ2-5
CASSLEASGFDTQYF	TGTGCCAGCAGCTTAGAAGCTAGTGGTTTCGATACGCAGTATTTT	TRBV7-2	.	.	TRBJ2-3
CASSERGFAGNTIYF	TGTGCCAGCAGTGAACGGGGGTTTGCTGGAAACACCATATATTTT	TRBV2	once	.	TRBJ1-3
CATSRSLGTPERWAFF	TGTGCCACCAGCAGATCTCTAGGGACACCCGAGAGGTGGGCTTTCTTT	TRBV15	.	.	TRBJ1-1
CASSRQGSPTDTQYF	TGTGCCAGCAGCCGACAGGGCAGTCCCACAGATACGCAGTATTTT	TRBV13	.	TRBD1	TRBJ2-3
CASSIEWTGGRSAQHF	TGTGCCAGTAGTATAGAATGGACAGGGGGCCGGTCGGCCCAGCATTTT	TRBV19	.	TRBD1	TRBJ1-5
CASSGQGQETQYF	TGTGCCAGCAGCGGACAGGGCCAAGAGACCCAGTACTTC	TRBV12-3/TRBV12-4	.	TRBD1	TRBJ2-5
CASQGRNQPQHF	TGTGCCAGCCAGGGGCGGAATCAGCCCCAGCATTTT	TRBV19	once	.	TRBJ1-5
CASRPGTGRNGYTF	TGTGCCAGCAGACCCGGGACAGGGCGGAATGGCTACACCTTC	TRBV6-5	.	TRBD1	TRBJ1-2
CASSLAGGMNTEAFF	TGCGCCAGCAGCTTGGCAGGGGGCATGAACACTGAAGCTTTCTTT	TRBV5-1	.	TRBD1	TRBJ1-1
CATTVGESYEQYF	TGTGCCACCACCGTGGGAGAATCCTACGAGCAGTACTTC	TRBV2	.	.	TRBJ2-7